A selection of T cell receptor beta chains follows, all from one sample in a study of CD8+CD57+ T cells in acquired aplastic anemia. Each CDR3 protein is one row after TCRdb ran MiXCR on the reads. The sample has some 410,000 distinct CDR3 sequences, 55% to 70% seen once. The sample consisted of sorted CD4+, CD8+, or CD8+CD57+ T cells (not recorded which) from PBMCs. These receptors were taken from a human donor in good health, serving as a control. Both conserved end residues are part of each CDR3. D genes are given only for firm matches. For some rows the clone size is stated as once, few or many, or as a class when expanded; others skip it.

>TRBV7-3|once|TRBJ1-6|-
TGTGCCAGCAGCCTAGACTTCTATAATTCACTCCTCCACTTT
CASSLDFYNSLLHF
>TRBV6-2/TRBV6-3|many|TRBJ2-7|-
TGTGCCAGCAGTTACCGGAGGGGCTACGAGCAGTACTTC
CASSYRRGYEQYF
>TRBV5-1|few|TRBJ1-1|TRBD1
TGCGCCAGCAGCACAGGACAGGTTAACACTGAAGCTTTCTTT
CASSTGQVNTEAFF
>TRBV5-5|-|TRBJ1-2|-
TGTGCCAGCAGCCAAACGGGGACAGGCTACACCTTC
CASSQTGTGYTF
>TRBV27|-|TRBJ1-2|-
TGTGCCAGCAGTTCAGGCCGAAACTATGGCTACACCTTC
CASSSGRNYGYTF
>TRBV7-8|-|TRBJ2-1|-
TGTGCCAGCAGCCTGGGACCCGCGGGGAACAATGAGCAGTTCTTC
CASSLGPAGNNEQFF
>TRBV6-1|-|TRBJ2-7|-
TGTGCCAGCAGCCCCGGGTCTAGGCAGTACTGG
CASSPGSRQYW
>TRBV19|-|TRBJ1-1|-
TGTGCCAGTAGTATCTACAGGGTATCGAACACTGAAGCTTTCTTT
CASSIYRVSNTEAFF
>TRBV30|many|TRBJ2-7|TRBD1
TGTGCCTGGAGTCCGACAGGGGCGGTATATGCGCAGTACTTC
CAWSPTGAVYAQYF
>TRBV5-6|-|TRBJ2-7|-
TGTGCCAGCAGCTTGCCCGGGGCGGGCTACGAGCAGTACTTC
CASSLPGAGYEQYF
>TRBV24-1|-|TRBJ1-2|TRBD1
TGTGCCACCAGTGAGGCAGGGGGCGCGGACACAGGTAACTATGGCTACACCTTC
CATSEAGGADTGNYGYTF
>TRBV7-2|-|TRBJ1-2|-
TGTGCCAGCAGCTTAGCAGGTGCCGCATATGGCTACACCTTC
CASSLAGAAYGYTF
>TRBV7-6|many|TRBJ2-4|-
TGTGCCAGCAGCTTGGGGGTAGCGTCAGCCAAAAACATTCAGTACTTC
CASSLGVASAKNIQYF
>TRBV5-1|-|TRBJ1-2|-
TGCGCCAGCAGCCAAGATACGTTGCAGGGTGGCTACACCTTC
CASSQDTLQGGYTF
>TRBV19|few|TRBJ2-1|-
TGTGCCAGTACCGGGACACGCTCCTACAATGAGCAGTTCTTC
CASTGTRSYNEQFF
>TRBV5-1|-|TRBJ2-5|-
TGCGCCAGCAGCCACCGCGAAGGAGTGGGGACCCAGTACTTC
CASSHREGVGTQYF
>TRBV25-1|few|TRBJ2-1|-
TGTGCCAGCAGTGTCGGTCTGAGAGGTGAGCAGTTCTTC
CASSVGLRGEQFF
>TRBV7-2|once|TRBJ2-1|-
TGTGCCAGCAGCTTTCCGAAATTGCCAGGGAGCTCCTACAATGAGCAGTTCTTC
CASSFPKLPGSSYNEQFF
>TRBV7-2|-|TRBJ2-1|TRBD1
TGTGCTAGCAGCTTAGAAGGTCCGGGACAGAACGAGAATGAGCAGTTCTTC
CASSLEGPGQNENEQFF
>TRBV5-1|-|TRBJ1-1|-
TGCGCCAGCAGCTTGGAGGGGGTATACACTGAAGCTTTCTTT
CASSLEGVYTEAFF
>TRBV2|-|TRBJ2-7|-
TGTGCCAGCAGCGAAAATGGGGTGACGGATGCGCACTCCTTT
CASSENGVTDAHSF
>TRBV20-1|many|TRBJ2-5|TRBD1
TGCAGTGCCCTAATCCCGGGACAGATCCAAGAGACCCAGTACTTC
CSALIPGQIQETQYF
>TRBV2|-|TRBJ1-2|-
TGTGCCAGCAGTTCTCGCCGGGACTATGGCTACACCTTC
CASSSRRDYGYTF
>TRBV7-9|-|TRBJ1-1|-
TGTGCCAGCAGCGCAGGGCTAGACGGGGAAGCTTTCTTT
CASSAGLDGEAFF
>TRBV7-2|-|TRBJ1-3|-
TGTGCCAGCAGTTTAGGAGACTATGGCTACACCTTCTATTTT
CASSLGDYGYTFYF
>TRBV7-9|-|TRBJ1-2|-
TGTGCCAGCAGCTTGACGGTCGGGGCGGGGGAGAACACGTTC
CASSLTVGAGENTF
>TRBV9|-|TRBJ2-3|-
TGTGCCAGCAGCGTAGTGCGGACCCGGAGGACCGATACGCAGTATTTT
CASSVVRTRRTDTQYF
>TRBV5-1|-|TRBJ2-6|TRBD1
TGCGCCAGCAGCTGGACGGGACAGGGGACATCTGGGGCCAACGTCCTGACTTTC
CASSWTGQGTSGANVLTF
>TRBV6-6|-|TRBJ1-1|TRBD1
TGTGCCAGCAGTCCTGACAGGGCGAACACTGAAGCTTTCTTT
CASSPDRANTEAFF
>TRBV2|-|TRBJ2-5|-
TGTGCCAGCTTGTTCGCAGGGGTAGAGACCCAGTACTTC
CASLFAGVETQYF
>TRBV5-8|-|TRBJ2-1|-
TGCGCCAGCAGCTTACACACGCTCGCCAATGAGCAGTTCTTC
CASSLHTLANEQFF
>TRBV15|-|TRBJ2-5|-
TGTGCCATCAGCAAAGGACAGCAAAAAGGGGCCCAGTACTTC
CAISKGQQKGAQYF
>TRBV29-1|-|TRBJ2-7|-
TGCAGCGTTGTCGACAGAGGCTACGAGCAGTACTTC
CSVVDRGYEQYF
>TRBV10-3|-|TRBJ2-7|-
TGTGCCATCAGTGAGTCCTCGGGGGCGGTATACGAGCAGTACTTC
CAISESSGAVYEQYF
>TRBV7-9|-|TRBJ1-4|-
TGTGCCAGCAGCTTGCGGTCTCGGAATGAACAGCTGTTTTTT
CASSLRSRNEQLFF
>TRBV2|-|TRBJ2-2|TRBD1
TGTGCCAGCAGTGAGAGGGGGACAGGGGCCGAAAAGCTGTTTTTT
CASSERGTGAEKLFF
>TRBV7-2|-|TRBJ2-5|TRBD1
TGTGCCAGCAGCTTAGTCAGGACAGGACCACAAGAGCAGCAGTACTTC
CASSLVRTGPQEQQYF
>TRBV20-1|-|TRBJ1-2|-
TGCAGCGTTGACCAGAGCTATGGCTACACCTTC
CSVDQSYGYTF